This record concerns one T cell receptor (beta chain) sequence. Its target is unknown. TCRdb reprocessed the reads via MiXCR and lists one record per CDR3 protein. Of over 100,000 distinct CDR3 sequences in the sample, 10% were seen once. This sample was taken from a study of T cell repertoires in cytomegalovirus infection. General study results and limits: The cumulative frequency of public TCR beta families distinguished individuals who carried CMV together with the relevant HLA. The study found HLA-C-restricted CMV-specific TCR beta clonotypes dominating the ex vivo response.

Trimming took 1 base from V and 5 from J; bases not matched to a gene: 3. In germline, CDR1 is SGDLS, CDR2 YYNGEE. The CDR3 covers 14 residues. The clonotype originates from a human donor in good health (CMV status not recorded). Some clones in this sample may be carry-over from other donors' samples. Sample: PBMCs, sequenced either directly or after in vitro stimulation (not recorded which). This chain connects TRBV9 to TRBJ2-3; 8 nucleotides line up with TRBD2. Here the CDR3 reads CASSVQRELDTQYF. CDR3 DNA: TGTGCCAGCAGCGTACAGCGGGAGTTAGATACGCAGTATTTT.